This T cell receptor (beta chain) was recovered during a study of blood T cells in healthy people across ages. The length of the CDR3 is 15 residues. CDR1 SGHTA and CDR2 FQGNSA come from the germline V gene. Trimming cost V 0 bases and J 5 bases, with 13 bases left between them. Only a few counts were recorded for this clonotype. The second PCR ran about 6 to 12 cycles with a sample-barcoded 5' primer and J-beta primers. Via MiXCR, TCRdb re-called the 5' RACE reads, giving one row per CDR3 protein. This table holds 700,000 or so distinct CDR3 sequences, over 20% found once. The sample was blood. The sequence was obtained from a man aged 70 or older in good health. The rearrangement joins TRBV7-2 to TRBJ2-5, with D possibly matching TRBD1 (6 bases). CDR3 region: CASSLAIQGSETQYF. DNA of the CDR3: TGTGCCAGCAGCTTAGCCATACAGGGATCGGAGACCCAGTACTTC. The full variable domain, its missing parts supplied by reference TRBV7-2 and TRBJ2-5, is GAGVSQSPSNKVTEKGKDVELRCDPISGHTALYWYRQSLGQGLEFLIYFQGNSAPDKSGLPSDRFSAERTGGSVSTLTIQRTQQEDSAVYLCASSLAIQGSETQYFGPGTRLLVL.